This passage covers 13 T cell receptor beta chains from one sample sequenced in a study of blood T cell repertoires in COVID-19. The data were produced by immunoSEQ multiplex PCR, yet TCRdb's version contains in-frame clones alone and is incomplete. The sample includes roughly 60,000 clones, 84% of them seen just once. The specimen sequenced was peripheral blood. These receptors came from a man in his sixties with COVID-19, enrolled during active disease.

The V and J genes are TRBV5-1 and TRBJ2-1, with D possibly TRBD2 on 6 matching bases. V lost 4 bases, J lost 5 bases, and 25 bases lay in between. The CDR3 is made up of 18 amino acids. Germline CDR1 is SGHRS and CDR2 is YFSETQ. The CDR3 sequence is CASSPLTLALGRDNEQFF. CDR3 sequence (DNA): TGCGCCAGCAGCCCCCTGACTTTGGCCCTCGGGAGAGACAATGAGCAGTTCTTC.

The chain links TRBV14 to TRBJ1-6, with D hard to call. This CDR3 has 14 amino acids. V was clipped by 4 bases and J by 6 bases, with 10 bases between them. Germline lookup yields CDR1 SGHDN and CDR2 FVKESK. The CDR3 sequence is CASSPNVANSPLHF. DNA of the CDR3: TGTGCCAGCAGCCCTAATGTAGCTAATTCACCCCTCCACTTT.

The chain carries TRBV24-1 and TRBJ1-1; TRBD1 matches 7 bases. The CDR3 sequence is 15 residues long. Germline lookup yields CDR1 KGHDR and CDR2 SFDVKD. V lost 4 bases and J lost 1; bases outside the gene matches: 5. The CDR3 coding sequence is TGTGCCACCAGTGACCCGGGACAGCCGAACACTGAAGCTTTCTTT. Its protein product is CATSDPGQPNTEAFF.

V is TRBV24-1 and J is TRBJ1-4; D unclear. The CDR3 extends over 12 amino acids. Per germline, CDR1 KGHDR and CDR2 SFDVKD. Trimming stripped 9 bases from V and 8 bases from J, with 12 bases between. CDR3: CATSDREEKLFF. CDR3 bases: TGTGCCACCTCCGATCGGGAGGAAAAACTGTTTTTT.

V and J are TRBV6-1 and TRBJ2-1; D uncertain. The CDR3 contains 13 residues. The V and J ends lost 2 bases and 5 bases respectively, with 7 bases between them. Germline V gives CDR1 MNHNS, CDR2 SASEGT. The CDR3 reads CASSELRNNEQFF. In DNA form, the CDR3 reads TGTGCCAGCAGTGAACTGCGGAACAATGAGCAGTTCTTC.

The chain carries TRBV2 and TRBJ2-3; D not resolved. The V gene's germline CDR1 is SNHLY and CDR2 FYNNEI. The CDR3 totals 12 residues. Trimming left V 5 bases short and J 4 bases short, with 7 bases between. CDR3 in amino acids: CASSIGADTQYF. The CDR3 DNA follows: TGTGCCAGCAGTATTGGAGCAGATACGCAGTATTTT.

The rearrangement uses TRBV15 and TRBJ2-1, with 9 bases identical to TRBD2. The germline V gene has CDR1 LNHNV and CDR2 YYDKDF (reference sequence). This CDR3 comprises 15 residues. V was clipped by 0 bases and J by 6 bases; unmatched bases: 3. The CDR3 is CATSRDLSGSNEQFF. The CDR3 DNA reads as TGTGCCACCAGCAGAGATCTTAGCGGGAGCAATGAGCAGTTCTTC. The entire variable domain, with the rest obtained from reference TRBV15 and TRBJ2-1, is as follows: DAMVIQNPRYQVTQFGKPVTLSCSQTLNHNVMYWYQQKSSQAPKLLFHYYDKDFNNEADTPDNFQSRRPNTSFCFLDIRSPGLGDTAMYLCATSRDLSGSNEQFFGPGTRLTVL.

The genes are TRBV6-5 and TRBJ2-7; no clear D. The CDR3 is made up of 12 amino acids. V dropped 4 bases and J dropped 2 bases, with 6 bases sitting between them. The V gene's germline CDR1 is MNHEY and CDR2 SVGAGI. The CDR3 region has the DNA TGTGCCAGCAGTTTTGGCACCTACGAGCAGTACTTC. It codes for CASSFGTYEQYF.

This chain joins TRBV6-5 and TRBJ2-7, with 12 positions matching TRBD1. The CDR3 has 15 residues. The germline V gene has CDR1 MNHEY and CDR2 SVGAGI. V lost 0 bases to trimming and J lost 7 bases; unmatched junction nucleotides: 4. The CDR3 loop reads CASSYSGQGAREQYF. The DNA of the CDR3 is TGTGCCAGCAGTTACTCGGGACAGGGGGCGCGGGAGCAGTACTTC.

The CDR3 spells CAIGSQGGTGANVLTF. The CDR3 nucleotides read TGTGCCATCGGGTCTCAGGGGGGCACTGGGGCCAACGTCCTGACTTTC. The chain combines TRBV10-3 with TRBJ2-6; D is perhaps TRBD1 (7 bases). Germline values: CDR1 ENHRY, CDR2 SYGVKD. The CDR3 spans 16 residues. V lost 8 bases and J 2 bases, leaving 16 bases between the germline ends.

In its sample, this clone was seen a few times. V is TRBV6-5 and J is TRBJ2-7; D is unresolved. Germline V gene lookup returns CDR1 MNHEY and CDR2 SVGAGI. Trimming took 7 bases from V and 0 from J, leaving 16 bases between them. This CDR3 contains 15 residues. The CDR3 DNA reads TGTGCCAGCAATCGTAGAGGTCGAAGCTCCTACGAGCAGTACTTC. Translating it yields CASNRRGRSSYEQYF.

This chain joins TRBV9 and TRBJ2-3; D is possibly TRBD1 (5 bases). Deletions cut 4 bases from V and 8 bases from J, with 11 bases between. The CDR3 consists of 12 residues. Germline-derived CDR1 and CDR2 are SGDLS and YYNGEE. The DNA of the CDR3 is TGTGCCAGCAGCTTGGACCAGGGTACGCAGTATTTT. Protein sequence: CASSLDQGTQYF. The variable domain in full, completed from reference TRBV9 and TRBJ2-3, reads DSGVTQTPKHLITATGQRVTLRCSPRSGDLSVYWYQQSLDQGLQFLIQYYNGEERAKGNILERFSAQQFPDLHSELNLSSLELGDSALYFCASSLDQGTQYFGPGTRLTVL.

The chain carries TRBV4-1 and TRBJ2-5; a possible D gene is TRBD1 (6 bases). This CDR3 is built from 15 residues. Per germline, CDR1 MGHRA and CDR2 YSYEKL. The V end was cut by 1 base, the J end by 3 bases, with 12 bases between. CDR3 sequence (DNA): TGCGCCAGCAGCCAAGTCCGGCACAGGGAAGAGACCCAGTACTTC. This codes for CASSQVRHREETQYF.